The 15 T cell receptor beta chains listed next were all sequenced from one sample in a study of CD8 T cells in Susac syndrome. RNA, at about 0.5 to 1 ug, was reverse transcribed with random hexamers. A single record per CDR3 protein comes from TCRdb applying MiXCR to the immunoSEQ multiplex PCR reads. The table lists around 120,000 distinct CDR3 sequences, 90% to 95% of them singletons. Sequenced: CD4+ T cells from PBMCs. The receptor source for this set is a human donor with multiple sclerosis.

The genes are TRBV6-1 and TRBJ1-2, with no clear D. Trimming took 5 bases from V and 7 from J, leaving 11 bases between them. The CDR3 is 12 residues long. CDR1 is MNHNS and CDR2 is SASEGT in the germline V gene. The CDR3, as DNA: TGTGCCAGCAGTCTACGGATAGCTGGCTACACCTTC. Its protein is CASSLRIAGYTF.

The genes are TRBV27 and TRBJ2-7; D might be TRBD1 (5 bases). Germline V lookup: CDR1 MNHEY, CDR2 SMNVEV (reference sequence). This CDR3 region has 14 residues. Trimming left V 2 bases short and J 3 bases short, with 11 bases between. This CDR3 is CASSLQGWDYEQYF. In DNA form, the CDR3 reads TGTGCCAGCAGTTTACAGGGATGGGACTACGAGCAGTACTTC.

This clonotype was recorded only once. This chain links TRBV6-2 or TRBV6-3 with TRBJ2-7; 9 nucleotides align to TRBD1. The CDR3 is 14 residues long. With 7 bases clipped from V and 6 bases from J, the junction kept 10 bases outside the gene matches. CDR1 MNHEY and CDR2 SVGEGT come from the germline V gene. The CDR3 region has the DNA TGTGCCAGCAATCTATTCGTGACAGGGGGCGAGCAGTACTTC. It codes for CASNLFVTGGEQYF.

The V call is TRBV20-1, the J call TRBJ2-5; D is possibly TRBD1 (6 bases). The V gene's germline CDR1 is DFQATT and CDR2 SNEGSKA (reference sequence). The CDR3 covers 14 residues. Trimming shortened V by 6 bases and J by 5 bases, and 19 bases separated the two germline ends. CDR3 DNA sequence: TGCAGTGCACTGGCCGGGACAAATGGGGAGACCCAGTACTTC. This translates into CSALAGTNGETQYF.

The J gene is TRBJ1-2, the V gene TRBV5-1; no definite D call. V was trimmed by 2 bases and J by 0 bases, leaving 5 bases between them. The CDR3 totals 13 residues. Germline-derived CDR1 and CDR2 are SGHRS and YFSETQ. DNA for the CDR3: TGCGCCAGCAGCTTTACTGCTAACTATGGCTACACCTTC. It specifies CASSFTANYGYTF.

The J gene is TRBJ1-6, the V gene TRBV6-5; 8 bases are shared with TRBD1. Germline CDR1 MNHEY, CDR2 SVGAGI. The junction had 6 bases not matched to a gene; V was cut back by 2 bases and J by 9 bases. This CDR3 region has 15 residues. The CDR3 DNA is TGTGCCAGCAGTTACCAGGGACAGGAAAGTTCACCCCTCCACTTT. Its translation is CASSYQGQESSPLHF.

In this sample, this clonotype turned up once. The chain employs TRBV2 and TRBJ1-4; D call uncertain. Trimming left V 7 bases short and J 8 bases short, with 26 bases between. Germline values: CDR1 SNHLY, CDR2 FYNNEI. CDR3 length: 17 amino acids. This chain's CDR3 is CASTRKSAQQRREKLFF. CDR3 DNA sequence: TGTGCCAGCACTCGGAAATCGGCCCAGCAGCGCCGGGAAAAACTGTTTTTT.

CDR3 DNA sequence: TGTGCCAGTATAGATCCGTTTGAAGCTTTCTTT. Encoded protein: CASIDPFEAFF. This sequence joins TRBV19 and TRBJ1-1; no reliable D call. V lost 7 bases and J 7 bases, leaving 10 bases between the germline ends. The CDR3 is 11 amino acids. From germline, CDR1 is LNHDA and CDR2 SQIVND (reference sequence).

The chain has TRBV20-1 and TRBJ2-1; 12 nucleotides line up with TRBD2. The CDR3 runs 15 residues. The trim removed 6 bases at V and 8 bases at J, leaving 11 bases unmatched. CDR1 and CDR2 (germline): DFQATT, SNEGSKA (reference sequence). The CDR3 spells CSAPTSGGLLDEQFF. The CDR3 region has the DNA TGCAGTGCACCGACTAGCGGGGGCCTTTTGGATGAGCAGTTCTTC.

The CDR3 nucleotides read TGCGCCAGCGTTGATGAGTCTTCGCGGACCCAGTACTTC. This sequence encodes CASVDESSRTQYF. The V and J genes are TRBV5-1 and TRBJ2-5; D is ambiguous. This CDR3 has 13 residues. Trimming shortened V by 7 bases and J by 7 bases, and 17 bases separated the two germline ends. Germline loops: CDR1 SGHRS, CDR2 YFSETQ.

The rearrangement uses TRBV5-4 and TRBJ1-1; TRBD1 is a possible D gene (6 bases). The germline V gene encodes CDR1 SGHNT and CDR2 YYREEE (reference sequence). The CDR3 is 15 residues long. V dropped 4 bases and J dropped 0 bases, with 13 bases sitting between them. The CDR3 DNA is TGTGCCAGCAGCCCCAGGACAGCTCTGAACACTGAAGCTTTCTTT. It is translated as CASSPRTALNTEAFF.

This sequence joins TRBV20-1 and TRBJ1-1, with 9 bases aligning to TRBD1. This CDR3 spans 14 amino acids. Germline lookup yields CDR1 DFQATT and CDR2 SNEGSKA (reference sequence). V trimming: 6 bases; J trimming: 2 bases; junction bases outside the gene matches: 7. Here the CDR3 reads CSATQGAVNTEAFF. For the CDR3, the DNA is TGCAGTGCAACACAGGGGGCGGTAAACACTGAAGCTTTCTTT.

The rearrangement links TRBV5-1 to TRBJ2-3; the D is unclear. V lost 0 bases, J lost 2 bases, and 10 bases lay in between. The CDR3 loop spans 15 amino acids. Germline V gene data show CDR1 as SGHRS and CDR2 as YFSETQ. The CDR3 coding sequence is TGCGCCAGCAGCTTGGATGCGAGCGTCACAGATACGCAGTATTTT. Its translation: CASSLDASVTDTQYF.

The chain employs TRBV4-1 and TRBJ2-2; TRBD1 aligns across 7 bases. Germline CDR1 and CDR2: MGHRA and YSYEKL. The V gene end was trimmed by 0 bases and the J gene end by 3 bases; junction bases not matched to a gene: 4. This CDR3 spans 16 amino acids. DNA for the CDR3: TGCGCCAGCAGCCAAGATCCGGGACAGTACACCGGGGAGCTGTTTTTT. This gives the protein CASSQDPGQYTGELFF.

V usage is TRBV7-9 and J usage is TRBJ1-4; 9 nucleotides match TRBD1. This CDR3 contains 15 residues. V shed 1 base, J shed 7 bases, and the junction held 4 bases outside the gene matches. Germline CDR1 SEHNR, CDR2 FQNEAQ (reference sequence). The CDR3 coding sequence is TGTGCCAGCAGCTTAGAGGGACAGGGAGGTGAAAAACTGTTTTTT. This sequence encodes CASSLEGQGGEKLFF.